This record covers a single TCR beta chain. The antigen remains unidentified. This sample is drawn from a study of T cell responses to AZD1222 COVID-19 vaccine. Study-wide findings and caveats: Dominant CD4 TCR responses targeted spike regions 160-218 and 743-854. Nearly half of the spike-specific TCRs reportedly recognize variant regions that carry no mutations.

Method: immunoSEQ multiplex PCR; TCRdb's copy keeps in-frame clones and lacks some. The sample holds roughly 100,000 clones; roughly 80% are singletons and the top ten take about 5%. Between the trimmed V and J ends, which lost 6 bases and 1 base, there was a span of 7 bases. The CDR3 length is 12 residues. CDR1 and CDR2 (germline): MRHNA, SNTAGT. The rearrangement uses TRBV6-4 and TRBJ2-7, with D maybe TRBD1 (5 bases). This clonotype originated in an adult in good health. Sequencing used peripheral blood, obtained on day 0 of AZD1222 vaccination. DNA for the CDR3: TGTGCCAGCAGCAGGGTATCCTACGAGCAGTACTTC. Translating it yields CASSRVSYEQYF.